This T cell receptor beta chain was found in a study of shared T cell receptors in the human thymus. Generated by immunoSEQ multiplex PCR, the TCRdb table keeps only in-frame clones and is missing some. The table includes hundreds of thousands of clones, more than 75% detected once. The CDR3 has 16 amino acids. Trimming removed 1 base from V and 4 bases from J, with 17 bases in between. Germline lookup yields CDR1 SGHNT and CDR2 YYREEE (reference sequence). This sample also belongs to another study, concerning human thymus T cells. As reported in that work: Immunologically healthy infants in Finland undergoing congenital heart defect surgery were the donors. Corrective cardiac surgery supplied the resected thymus tissue. Related reports documented highly overlapping thymic repertoires among unrelated individuals.

The receptor's source is a boy under two years old with a congenital heart defect. This sequence joins TRBV5-4 and TRBJ2-5; weak D call: TRBD2 (6 bases). Specimen: thymocytes. Here the CDR3 DNA reads TGTGCCAGCAGCTTGCACACGCCGGGAGAAGGAGAGACCCAGTACTTC. Protein: CASSLHTPGEGETQYF.